The 3 T cell receptor beta chains below all came from one sample that was sequenced in a study of control samples from healthy donors and cancer patients. TCRdb's table, derived via immunoSEQ multiplex PCR, lists solely in-frame clones and lacks some. This sample has 130,000 or so clones, with around nine tenths found just once. Sequencing input: blood. The source of these receptors is a man in his fifties or sixties in good health.

Regarding this clone: At the DNA level, this CDR3 is encoded by other sequences in the same sample as well. V is TRBV6-6 and J is TRBJ1-2; D is uncertain. V lost 0 bases and J lost 3, with 8 bases in between. This CDR3 spans 14 amino acids. The germline gives CDR1 MNHNY, CDR2 SVGAGI (reference sequence). In nucleotides, the CDR3 is TGTGCCAGCAGTTACTCGTCCACAGACTATGGCTACACCTTC. Translating gives CASSYSSTDYGYTF.

The J gene is TRBJ1-4, the V gene TRBV2; D is possibly TRBD1 (6 bases). CDR1 is SNHLY, CDR2 FYNNEI, per germline. The CDR3 is made up of 15 amino acids. V was cut by 4 bases and J by 10 bases, with 19 bases left in between. CDR3 nucleotide sequence: TGTGCCAGCAGTGGCCAGGATACACAGGGTGTAAAACTGTTTTTT. It translates to CASSGQDTQGVKLFF.

The rearrangement links TRBV9 to TRBJ2-7; D possibly corresponds to TRBD1 (6 bases). Trimming cost V 3 bases and J 3 bases, with 25 bases left between them. Germline loops: CDR1 SGDLS, CDR2 YYNGEE. CDR3 size: 18 residues. The CDR3 DNA reads TGTGCCAGCAGCGGCGGACAGTTTGCCGTTAGTATTTTCTACGAGCAGTACTTC. Amino acid sequence: CASSGGQFAVSIFYEQYF.